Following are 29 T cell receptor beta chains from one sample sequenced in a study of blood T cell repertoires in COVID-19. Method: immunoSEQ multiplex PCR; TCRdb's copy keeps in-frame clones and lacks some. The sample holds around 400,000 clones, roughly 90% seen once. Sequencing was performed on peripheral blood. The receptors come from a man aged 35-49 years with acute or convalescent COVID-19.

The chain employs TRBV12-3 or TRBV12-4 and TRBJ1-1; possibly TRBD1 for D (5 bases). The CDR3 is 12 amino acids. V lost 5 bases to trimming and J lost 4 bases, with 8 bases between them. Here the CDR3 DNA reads TGTGCCAGCAGTGAGACAGTCACTGAAGCTTTCTTT. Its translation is CASSETVTEAFF.

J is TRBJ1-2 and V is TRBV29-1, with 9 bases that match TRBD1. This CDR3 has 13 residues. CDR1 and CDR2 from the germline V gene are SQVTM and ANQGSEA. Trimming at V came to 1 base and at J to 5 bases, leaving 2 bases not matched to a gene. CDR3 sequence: CSVEGDREYGYTF. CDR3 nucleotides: TGCAGCGTTGAAGGGGACAGGGAGTATGGCTACACCTTC.

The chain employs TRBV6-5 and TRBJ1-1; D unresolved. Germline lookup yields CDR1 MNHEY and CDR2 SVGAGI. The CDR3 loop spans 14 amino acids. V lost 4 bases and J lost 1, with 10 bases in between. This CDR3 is CASSFRTANTEAFF. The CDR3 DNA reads TGTGCCAGCAGTTTCCGGACTGCGAACACTGAAGCTTTCTTT.

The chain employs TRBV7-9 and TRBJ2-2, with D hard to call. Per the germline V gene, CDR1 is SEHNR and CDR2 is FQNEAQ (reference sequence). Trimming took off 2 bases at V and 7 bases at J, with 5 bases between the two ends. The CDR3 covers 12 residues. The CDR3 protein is CASSLSYGELFF. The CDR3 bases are TGTGCCAGCAGCTTAAGCTACGGGGAGCTGTTTTTT. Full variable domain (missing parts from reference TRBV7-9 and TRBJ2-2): DTGVSQNPRHKITKRGQNVTFRCDPISEHNRLYWYRQTLGQGPEFLTYFQNEAQLEKSRLLSDRFSAERPKGSFSTLEIQRTEQGDSAMYLCASSLSYGELFFGEGSRLTVL.

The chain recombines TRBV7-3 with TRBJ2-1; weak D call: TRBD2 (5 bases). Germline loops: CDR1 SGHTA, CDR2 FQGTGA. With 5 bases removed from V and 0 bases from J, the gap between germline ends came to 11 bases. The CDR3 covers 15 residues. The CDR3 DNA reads TGTGCCAGCAGCCTCGGAGGTCTCTCCTACAATGAGCAGTTCTTC. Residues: CASSLGGLSYNEQFF. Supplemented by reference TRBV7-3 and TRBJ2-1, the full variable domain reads GAGVSQTPSNKVTEKGKYVELRCDPISGHTALYWYRQSLGQGPEFLIYFQGTGAADDSGLPNDRFFAVRPEGSVSTLKIQRTERGDSAVYLCASSLGGLSYNEQFFGPGTRLTVL.

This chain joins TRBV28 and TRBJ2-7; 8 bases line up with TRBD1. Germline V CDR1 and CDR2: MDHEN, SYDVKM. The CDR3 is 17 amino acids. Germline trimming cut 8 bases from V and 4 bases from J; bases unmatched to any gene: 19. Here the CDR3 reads CASSVLSGRGPLYEQYF. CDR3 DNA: TGTGCCAGCTCTGTTTTAAGCGGCAGGGGGCCTCTATACGAGCAGTACTTC.

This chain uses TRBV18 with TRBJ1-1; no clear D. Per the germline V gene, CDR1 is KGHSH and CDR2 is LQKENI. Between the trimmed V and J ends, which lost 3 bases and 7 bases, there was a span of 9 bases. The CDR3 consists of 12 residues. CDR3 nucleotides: TGTGCCAGCTCACCGGAGGATTATGAAGCTTTCTTT. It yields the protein CASSPEDYEAFF.

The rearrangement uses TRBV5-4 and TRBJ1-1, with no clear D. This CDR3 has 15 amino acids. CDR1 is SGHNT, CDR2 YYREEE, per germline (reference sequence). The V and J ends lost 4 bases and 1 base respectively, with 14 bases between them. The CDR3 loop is CASSPSQDWNTEAFF. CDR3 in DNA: TGTGCCAGCAGCCCCTCCCAGGACTGGAACACTGAAGCTTTCTTT.

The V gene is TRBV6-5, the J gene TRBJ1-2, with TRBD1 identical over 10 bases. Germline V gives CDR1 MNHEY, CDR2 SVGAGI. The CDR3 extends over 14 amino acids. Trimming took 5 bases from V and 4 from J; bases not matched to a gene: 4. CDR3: CASSRDRGGYGYTF. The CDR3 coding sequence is TGTGCCAGCAGTCGGGACAGGGGAGGCTATGGCTACACCTTC.

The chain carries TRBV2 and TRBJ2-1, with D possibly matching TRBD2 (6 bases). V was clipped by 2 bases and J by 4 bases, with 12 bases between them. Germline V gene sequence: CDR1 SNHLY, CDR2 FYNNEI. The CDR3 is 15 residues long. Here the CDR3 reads CASSEYGGEYNEQFF. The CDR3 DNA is TGTGCCAGCAGTGAATATGGCGGGGAATACAATGAGCAGTTCTTC.

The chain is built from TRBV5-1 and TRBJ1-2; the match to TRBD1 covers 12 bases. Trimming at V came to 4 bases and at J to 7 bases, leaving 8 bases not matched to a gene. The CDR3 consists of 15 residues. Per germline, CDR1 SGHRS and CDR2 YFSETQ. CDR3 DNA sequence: TGCGCCAGCAGCCTTTCCGGGACAGGGGGCGTTGGCTACACCTTC. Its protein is CASSLSGTGGVGYTF.

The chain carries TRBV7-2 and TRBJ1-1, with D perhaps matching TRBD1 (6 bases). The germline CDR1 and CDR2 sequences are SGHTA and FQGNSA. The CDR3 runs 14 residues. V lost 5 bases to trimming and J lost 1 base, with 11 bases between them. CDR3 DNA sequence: TGTGCCAGCAGCCTTCGGACAGCGAACACTGAAGCTTTCTTT. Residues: CASSLRTANTEAFF.

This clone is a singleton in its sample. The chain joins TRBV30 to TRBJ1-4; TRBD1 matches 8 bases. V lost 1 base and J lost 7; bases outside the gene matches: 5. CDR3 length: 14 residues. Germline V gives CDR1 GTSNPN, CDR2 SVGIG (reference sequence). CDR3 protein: CAWSEGQGAEKLFF. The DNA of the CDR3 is TGTGCCTGGAGTGAAGGACAGGGAGCTGAAAAACTGTTTTTT.

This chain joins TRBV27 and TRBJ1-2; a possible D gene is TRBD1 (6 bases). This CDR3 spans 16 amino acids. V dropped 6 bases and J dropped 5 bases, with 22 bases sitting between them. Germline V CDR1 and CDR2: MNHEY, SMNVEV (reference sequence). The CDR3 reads CASRKDRPPGQYGYTF. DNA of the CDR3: TGTGCCAGCAGGAAAGACAGGCCCCCGGGACAATATGGCTACACCTTC.

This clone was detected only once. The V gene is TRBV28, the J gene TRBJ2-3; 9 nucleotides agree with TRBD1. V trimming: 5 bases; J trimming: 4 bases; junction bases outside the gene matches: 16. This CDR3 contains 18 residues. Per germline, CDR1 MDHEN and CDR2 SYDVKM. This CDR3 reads CASSLKSTGGGFSDTQYF. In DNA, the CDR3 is TGTGCCAGCAGTCTCAAATCTACAGGGGGCGGTTTCTCAGATACGCAGTATTTT.

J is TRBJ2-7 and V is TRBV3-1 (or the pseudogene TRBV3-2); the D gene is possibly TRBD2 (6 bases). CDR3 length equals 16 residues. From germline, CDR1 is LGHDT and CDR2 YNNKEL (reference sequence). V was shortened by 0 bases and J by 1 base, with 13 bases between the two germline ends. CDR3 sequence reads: CASSQDRSGFSYEQYF. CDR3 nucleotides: TGTGCCAGCAGCCAAGATAGGAGCGGGTTTTCCTACGAGCAGTACTTC.

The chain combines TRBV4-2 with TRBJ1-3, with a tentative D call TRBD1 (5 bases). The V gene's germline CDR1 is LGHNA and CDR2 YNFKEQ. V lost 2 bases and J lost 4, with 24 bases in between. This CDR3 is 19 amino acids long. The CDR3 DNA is TGTGCCAGCAGCCAAAACCCCGAGACAGCAATCCAACACGGAAACACCATATATTTT. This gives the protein CASSQNPETAIQHGNTIYF.

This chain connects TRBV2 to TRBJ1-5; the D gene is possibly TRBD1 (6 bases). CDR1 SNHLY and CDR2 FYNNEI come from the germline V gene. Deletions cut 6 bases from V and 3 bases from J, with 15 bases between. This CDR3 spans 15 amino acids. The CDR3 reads CASRRGEGDNQPQHF. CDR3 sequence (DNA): TGTGCCAGCAGACGAGGGGAGGGGGACAATCAGCCCCAGCATTTT.

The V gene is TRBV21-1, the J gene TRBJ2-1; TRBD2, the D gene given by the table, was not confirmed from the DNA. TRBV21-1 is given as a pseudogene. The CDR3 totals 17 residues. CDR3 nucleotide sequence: TGTGCCAGCAGCACGCAGGGACTAGCGGGGGGATACAATGAGCAGTTCTTC. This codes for CASSTQGLAGGYNEQFF.

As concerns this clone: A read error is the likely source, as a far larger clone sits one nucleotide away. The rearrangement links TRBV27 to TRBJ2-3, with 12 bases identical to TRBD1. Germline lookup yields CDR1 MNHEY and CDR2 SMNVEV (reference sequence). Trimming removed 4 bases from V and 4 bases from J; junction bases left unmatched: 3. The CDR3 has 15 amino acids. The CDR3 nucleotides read TGTGCCAGCAGTTCCGGGACAGGGGGCGCAGATACGCAGTATTTT. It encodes CASSSGTGGADTQYF.

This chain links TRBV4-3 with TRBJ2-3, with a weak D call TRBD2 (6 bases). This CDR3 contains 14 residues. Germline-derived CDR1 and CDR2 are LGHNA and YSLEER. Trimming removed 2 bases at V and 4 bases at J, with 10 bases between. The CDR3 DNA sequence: TGCGCCAGCAGCCAATTTGGGGGGTCAGATACGCAGTATTTT. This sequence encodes CASSQFGGSDTQYF.

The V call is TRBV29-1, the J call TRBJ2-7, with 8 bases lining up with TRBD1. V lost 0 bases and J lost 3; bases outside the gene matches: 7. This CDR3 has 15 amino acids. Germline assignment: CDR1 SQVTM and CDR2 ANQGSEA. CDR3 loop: CSVEDLGQGGYEQYF. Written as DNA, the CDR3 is TGCAGCGTTGAAGATCTAGGACAGGGCGGCTACGAGCAGTACTTC.

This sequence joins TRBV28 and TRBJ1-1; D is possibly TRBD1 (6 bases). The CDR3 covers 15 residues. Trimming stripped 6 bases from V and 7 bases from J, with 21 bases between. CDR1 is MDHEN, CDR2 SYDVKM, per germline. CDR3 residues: CASRPLQGPWNEAFF. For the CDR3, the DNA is TGTGCCAGCAGACCTTTACAGGGACCCTGGAATGAAGCTTTCTTT.

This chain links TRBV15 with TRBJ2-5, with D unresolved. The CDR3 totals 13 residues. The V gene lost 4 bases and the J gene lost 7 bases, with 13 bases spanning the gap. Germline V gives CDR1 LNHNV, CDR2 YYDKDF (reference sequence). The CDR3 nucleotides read TGTGCCACCAGCAAGCCCGCCCGTGGGACCCAGTACTTC. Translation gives CATSKPARGTQYF.

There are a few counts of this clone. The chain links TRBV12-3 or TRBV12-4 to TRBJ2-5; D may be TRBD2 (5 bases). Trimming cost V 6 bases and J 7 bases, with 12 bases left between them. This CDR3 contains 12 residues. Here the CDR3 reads CASRVQEGTQYF. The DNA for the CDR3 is TGTGCCAGCAGGGTCCAAGAGGGGACCCAGTACTTC.

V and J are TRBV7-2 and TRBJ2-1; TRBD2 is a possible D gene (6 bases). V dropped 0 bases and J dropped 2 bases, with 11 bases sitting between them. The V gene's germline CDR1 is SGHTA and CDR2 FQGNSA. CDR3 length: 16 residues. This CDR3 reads CASSLAGRSTYNEQFF. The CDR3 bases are TGTGCCAGCAGCTTAGCCGGGAGATCCACCTACAATGAGCAGTTCTTC.

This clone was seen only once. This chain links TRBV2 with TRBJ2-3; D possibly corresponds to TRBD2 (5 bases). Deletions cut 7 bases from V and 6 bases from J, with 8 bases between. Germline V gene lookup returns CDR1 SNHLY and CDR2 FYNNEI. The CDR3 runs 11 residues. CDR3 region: CASKLGDTQYF. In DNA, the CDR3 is TGTGCCAGCAAACTAGGGGATACGCAGTATTTT.

CDR3 protein: CASSGEGAHTNEKLFF. The CDR3 DNA is TGTGCCAGCAGCGGTGAGGGGGCCCATACTAATGAAAAACTGTTTTTT. This chain uses TRBV28 with TRBJ1-4, with TRBD1 identical over 7 bases. Per the germline V gene, CDR1 is MDHEN and CDR2 is SYDVKM. The CDR3 extends over 16 amino acids. V lost 6 bases, J lost 2 bases, and 9 bases stayed unmatched.

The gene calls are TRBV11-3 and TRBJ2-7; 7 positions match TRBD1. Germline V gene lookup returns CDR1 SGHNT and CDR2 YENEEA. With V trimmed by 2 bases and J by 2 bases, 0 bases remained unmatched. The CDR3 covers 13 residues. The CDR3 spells CASSLQGAYEQYF. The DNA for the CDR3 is TGTGCCAGCAGCTTACAGGGGGCCTACGAGCAGTACTTC. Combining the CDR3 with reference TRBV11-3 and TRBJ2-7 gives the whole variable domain EAGVVQSPRYKIIEKKQPVAFWCNPISGHNTLYWYLQNLGQGPELLIRYENEEAVDDSQLPKDRFSAERLKGVDSTLKIQPAELGDSAVYLCASSLQGAYEQYFGPGTRLTVT.